Presented here are 9 T cell receptor beta chains from one specimen sequenced in a study of brain T cells in children with intractable seizures (dated by TCRdb to the early 2020s). Libraries were constructed by the immunoSEQ multiplex PCR assay. What TCRdb holds here is the immuneACCESS table cut down to in-frame rearrangements. Part of the clones is not present; checked against another copy, under half of the missing clones reflect an unresolved V gene, and the others are unexplained. For this sample the table gives around 70,000 clones, of which around 93% were detected only once. The ten largest make up approximately 1.5% of the sample. This specimen's time point label, interpreted: resected brain tissue, or blood drawn just prior to surgery. The source was peripheral blood, collected at surgery. These receptor sequences come from a boy under two years old with tuberous sclerosis and intractable seizures.

V usage is TRBV12-3 or TRBV12-4 and J usage is TRBJ1-1, with D possibly matching TRBD1 (5 bases). The CDR3 totals 13 residues. Between the trimmed V and J ends, which lost 10 bases and 0 bases, there was a span of 12 bases. The CDR3 loop is CATDSDMNTEAFF. DNA for the CDR3: TGTGCCACCGACAGTGATATGAACACTGAAGCTTTCTTT.

This clone was found a few times. The chain couples TRBV20-1 to TRBJ2-7, with D hard to call. The CDR3 runs 10 residues. The germline gives CDR1 DFQATT, CDR2 SNEGSKA (reference sequence). V gave up 2 bases and J gave up 2 bases, with 1 base separating them. The CDR3 DNA follows: TGCAGTGCTAGACCCTACGAGCAGTACTTC. Residues: CSARPYEQYF.

V and J are TRBV19 and TRBJ2-1, with TRBD1 identical over 7 bases. The CDR3 contains 15 residues. Unmatched junction bases numbered 6, after V lost 0 bases and J lost 7 bases. The germline gives CDR1 LNHDA, CDR2 SQIVND (reference sequence). The CDR3 sequence: CASSIDLGRGNEQFF. The DNA for the CDR3 is TGTGCCAGTAGTATAGATCTGGGCAGGGGGAATGAGCAGTTCTTC.

The CDR3 is CASSPDSNRGETQYF. DNA for the CDR3: TGTGCCAGCTCACCAGATTCGAACAGAGGCGAGACCCAGTACTTC. The V and J genes are TRBV18 and TRBJ2-5; D is unresolved. Per the germline V gene, CDR1 is KGHSH and CDR2 is LQKENI. This CDR3 spans 15 amino acids. V gave up 2 bases and J gave up 5 bases, with 15 bases separating them.

The V and J genes are TRBV3-1 (or the pseudogene TRBV3-2) and TRBJ1-2; 11 positions agree with TRBD1. V lost 1 base, J lost 4 bases, and 5 bases stayed unmatched. The CDR3 length is 16 residues. Germline V CDR1 and CDR2: LGHDT, YNNKEL (reference sequence). CDR3 DNA: TGTGCCAGCAGCCAAGCCGGGACAGGGGGGATCTATGGCTACACCTTC. Amino acids: CASSQAGTGGIYGYTF.

This clone showed up just a few times. The chain joins TRBV6-6 to TRBJ1-5; weak D call: TRBD1 (5 bases). Trimming took 2 bases from V and 4 from J, leaving 12 bases between them. Germline V lookup: CDR1 MNHNY, CDR2 SVGAGI (reference sequence). The CDR3 totals 15 residues. CDR3 residues: CASSYRGAHNQPQHF. Here the CDR3 DNA reads TGTGCCAGCAGTTACAGAGGGGCTCATAATCAGCCCCAGCATTTT.

CDR3 region: CARTKQGHEQYF. CDR3 sequence (DNA): TGTGCCAGAACAAAGCAGGGTCACGAGCAGTACTTC. The V and J genes are TRBV5-3 and TRBJ2-7; TRBD1 might be the D (5 bases). TRBV5-3 is an ORF, with its function uncertain. Trimming shortened V by 6 bases and J by 5 bases, and 12 bases separated the two germline ends. The CDR3 loop spans 12 amino acids.

The rearrangement links TRBV5-1 to TRBJ2-3, with TRBD1 identical over 12 bases. This CDR3 comprises 14 residues. In germline, CDR1 is SGHRS, CDR2 YFSETQ. V dropped 5 bases and J dropped 6; count of bases not matched to a gene: 4. The CDR3 coding sequence is TGCGCCAGCAGTCGGGACAGGGGGCTTGATACGCAGTATTTT. It specifies CASSRDRGLDTQYF.

This chain connects TRBV5-1 to TRBJ1-2, with D unresolved. Trimming pared 2 bases from V and 5 bases from J, leaving 10 bases between. This CDR3 is built from 13 residues. Germline CDR1 reads SGHRS; CDR2 reads YFSETQ. CDR3 coding DNA: TGCGCCAGCAGCTTTGAATCAGGATATGGCTACACCTTC. Its translation is CASSFESGYGYTF.